The clone carrying this T cell receptor (beta chain) was observed many times. Its target is unknown. MiXCR, applied by TCRdb to the RT-PCR reads, yields one record per CDR3 protein. The sample yields under 550,000 distinct CDR3 sequences, 6% to 9% seen once. This sample was included in a study of response to subunit inactivated influenza vaccine. Study-wide points: It was suggested by the authors that few new T cells are recruited by each seasonal influenza vaccination.

V shed 6 bases, J shed 4 bases, and the junction held 9 bases outside the gene matches. The V gene's germline CDR1 is DFQATT and CDR2 SNEGSKA (reference sequence). The CDR3 has 15 amino acids. This receptor was taken from a man aged 50 to 75 who received an inactivated influenza vaccine. The sequences come from PBMCs from blood, collected less than 30 months after vaccination. The chain has TRBV20-1 and TRBJ2-3; 11 bases align to TRBD2. The CDR3 sequence is CSANALAGVADTQYF. Written as DNA, the CDR3 is TGCAGTGCCAATGCACTAGCGGGAGTGGCAGATACGCAGTATTTT.